Following are 5 T cell receptor beta chains from one sample sequenced in a study of Ad26.COV2.S vaccination and SARS-CoV-2 variants. Sequencing was performed with immunoSEQ multiplex PCR; in TCRdb, only in-frame clones are kept and a portion is missing. Here the sample spans 440,000 or so clones, over 80% being singletons. As to treatment: around 19 received Ad26.COV2.S at low or high dose, single or two shots; 5 received placebo; per-sample allocation not given. Specimens were obtained on day 63 following the first vaccine or placebo injection. The source material was peripheral blood, sampled in a trial of Ad26.COV2.S vaccine versus placebo. Every receptor here comes from a person between 18 and 60 years old who received the Ad26.COV2.S COVID-19 vaccine or a placebo.

V is TRBV4-1 and J is TRBJ1-2; unclear D gene. This CDR3 is built from 15 residues. Trimming took off 1 base at V and 0 bases at J, with 9 bases between the two ends. CDR1 is MGHRA and CDR2 is YSYEKL in the germline V gene. Here the CDR3 reads CASSQVAGSNYGYTF. The CDR3 nucleotides read TGCGCCAGCAGCCAAGTCGCCGGATCTAACTATGGCTACACCTTC.

This chain connects TRBV28 to TRBJ1-5, with TRBD1 matching 10 bases. J was trimmed by 1 base and V by 6 bases; bases with no gene match: 9. The CDR3 spans 17 residues. Germline loops: CDR1 MDHEN, CDR2 SYDVKM. For the CDR3, the DNA is TGTGCCAGCAGAAGTCCCGGGACAGGGGTGAGCAATCAGCCCCAGCATTTT. This codes for CASRSPGTGVSNQPQHF.

The chain has TRBV7-8 and TRBJ2-2; TRBD1 agrees at 8 bases. The CDR3 runs 17 residues. Germline-derived CDR1 and CDR2 are SGHVS and FQNEAQ. The V segment lost 5 bases and the J segment 5 bases; nucleotides outside the gene matches: 13. The CDR3, as DNA: TGTGCCAGCAGCCAGGAAAGCAGGGGGCTGAGGACCGGGGAGCTGTTTTTT. Translating gives CASSQESRGLRTGELFF.

The J gene is TRBJ1-1, the V gene TRBV4-3; 8 nucleotides line up with TRBD1. The CDR3 has 15 residues. Germline V gene data show CDR1 as LGHNA and CDR2 as YSLEER. V lost 0 bases, J lost 5 bases, and 5 bases stayed unmatched. Here the CDR3 reads CASSQEAGGFTEAFF. The CDR3 DNA reads as TGCGCCAGCAGCCAAGAGGCAGGGGGCTTTACTGAAGCTTTCTTT.

The gene calls are TRBV2 and TRBJ2-1; weak D call: TRBD2 (6 bases). The CDR3 sequence is 13 residues long. CDR1 SNHLY and CDR2 FYNNEI come from the germline V gene. In DNA form, the CDR3 reads TGTGTCATAGGGACTCACCTATACAATGAGCAGTTCTTC. It translates to CVIGTHLYNEQFF.